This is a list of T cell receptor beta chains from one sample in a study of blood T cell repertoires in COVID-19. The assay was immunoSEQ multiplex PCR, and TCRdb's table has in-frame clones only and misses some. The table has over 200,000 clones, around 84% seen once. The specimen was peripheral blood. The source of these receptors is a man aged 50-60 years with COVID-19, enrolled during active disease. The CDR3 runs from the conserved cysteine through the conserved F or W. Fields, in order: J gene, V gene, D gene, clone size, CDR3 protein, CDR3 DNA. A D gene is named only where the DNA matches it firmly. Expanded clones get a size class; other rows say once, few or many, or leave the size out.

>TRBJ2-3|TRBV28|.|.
CASSLIADTQYF
TGTGCCAGCTCGCTTATAGCAGATACGCAGTATTTT
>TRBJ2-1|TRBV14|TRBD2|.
CASSRLAGGLNEQFF
TGTGCCAGCAGCCGACTAGCGGGAGGGCTCAATGAGCAGTTCTTC
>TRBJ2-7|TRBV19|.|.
CASSIEGQGGNEQYF
TGTGCCAGTAGTATTGAGGGGCAAGGGGGTAACGAGCAGTACTTC
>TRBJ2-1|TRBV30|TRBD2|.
CAWSGTSGTGSYNEQFF
TGTGCCTGGAGTGGGACTAGCGGGACCGGCTCCTACAATGAGCAGTTCTTC
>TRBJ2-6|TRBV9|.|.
CASSVAPTGRNSGANVLTF
TGTGCCAGCAGCGTAGCTCCGACAGGACGTAACTCTGGGGCCAACGTCCTGACTTTC
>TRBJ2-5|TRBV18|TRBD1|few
CASSRQGALQETQYF
TGTGCCAGCTCACGACAGGGGGCTCTTCAAGAGACCCAGTACTTC
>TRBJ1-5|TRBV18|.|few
CASSPLAGGSNQPQHF
TGTGCCAGCTCACCACTCGCCGGGGGTAGCAATCAGCCCCAGCATTTT
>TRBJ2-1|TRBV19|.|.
CASSILDRVNNEQFF
TGTGCCAGTAGTATTCTGGACAGAGTAAACAATGAGCAGTTCTTC
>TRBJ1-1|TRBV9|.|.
CASSVAGKNTEAFF
TGTGCCAGCAGCGTAGCAGGTAAGAACACTGAAGCTTTCTTT
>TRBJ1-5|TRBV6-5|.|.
CASSRTAYSNQPQHF
TGTGCCAGCAGTAGGACAGCGTATAGCAATCAGCCCCAGCATTTT
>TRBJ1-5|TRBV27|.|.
CASSKTGGGQPQHF
TGTGCCAGCAGTAAGACAGGAGGCGGTCAGCCCCAGCATTTT
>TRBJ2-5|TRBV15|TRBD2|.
CATSSRGRTSGSQTQYF
TGTGCCACCAGCAGCCGCGGTCGGACTAGCGGGAGTCAGACCCAGTACTTC
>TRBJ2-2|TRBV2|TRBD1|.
CASSGQGSGELFF
TGTGCCAGCAGTGGACAGGGTAGCGGGGAGCTGTTTTTT
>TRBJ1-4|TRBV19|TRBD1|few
CASSNPGQGPPFNEKLFF
TGTGCCAGTAGTAACCCGGGACAGGGGCCACCTTTTAATGAAAAACTGTTTTTT
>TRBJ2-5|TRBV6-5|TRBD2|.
CASTGTSRLYF
TGTGCCAGCACAGGGACTAGCCGCCTTTACTTC
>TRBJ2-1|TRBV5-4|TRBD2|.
CASSLPGTSGRVAQFF
TGTGCCAGCAGCTTGCCCGGGACTAGCGGGAGGGTCGCGCAGTTCTTC
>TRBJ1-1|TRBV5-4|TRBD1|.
CASNHRGQGNTEAFF
TGTGCCAGCAATCACCGGGGACAGGGGAACACTGAAGCTTTCTTT
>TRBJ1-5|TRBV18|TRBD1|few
CASSPTGAGQPQHF
TGTGCCAGCTCCCCGACAGGGGCGGGGCAGCCCCAGCATTTT
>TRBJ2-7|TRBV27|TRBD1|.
CASSSGTGSSYEQYF
TGTGCCAGCAGTTCAGGGACAGGGAGCTCCTACGAGCAGTACTTC
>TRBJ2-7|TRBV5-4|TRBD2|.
CASSLKLAGGDEQYF
TGTGCCAGCAGCTTGAAGCTAGCGGGAGGGGACGAGCAGTACTTC
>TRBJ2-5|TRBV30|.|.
CAWRRVGSQETQYF
TGTGCCTGGAGGCGGGTGGGAAGTCAGGAGACCCAGTACTTC
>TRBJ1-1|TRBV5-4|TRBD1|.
CASSLQGAGEAFF
TGTGCCAGCAGCCTACAGGGGGCAGGTGAAGCTTTCTTT
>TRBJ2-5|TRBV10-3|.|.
CATHPDSQETQYF
TGTGCCACCCATCCGGACAGCCAAGAGACCCAGTACTTC
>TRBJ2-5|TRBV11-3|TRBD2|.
CASSFGGEETQYF
TGTGCCAGCAGCTTTGGGGGGGAAGAGACCCAGTACTTC
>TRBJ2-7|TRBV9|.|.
CASSSVVGLIMGYEQYF
TGTGCCAGCAGCTCAGTAGTGGGGCTTATAATGGGCTACGAGCAGTACTTC
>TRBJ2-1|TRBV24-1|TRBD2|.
CATSDVTSGDYNEQFF
TGTGCCACCAGTGATGTGACTAGCGGGGACTACAATGAGCAGTTCTTC
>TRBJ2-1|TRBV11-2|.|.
CASSSRGGPGDLNEQFF
TGTGCCAGCAGCTCACGAGGCGGGCCAGGGGATTTGAATGAGCAGTTCTTC
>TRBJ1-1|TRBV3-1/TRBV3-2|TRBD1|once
CASSYRTGNTEAFF
TGTGCCAGCAGCTATCGGACAGGGAACACTGAAGCTTTCTTT
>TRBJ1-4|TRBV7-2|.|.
CASSSRRATNEKLFF
TGTGCCAGCAGCTCGCGCCGGGCAACTAATGAAAAACTGTTTTTT
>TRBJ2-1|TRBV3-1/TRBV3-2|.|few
CASSLVGQGGYEQFF
TGTGCCAGCAGCCTAGTCGGGCAGGGTGGTTATGAGCAGTTCTTC
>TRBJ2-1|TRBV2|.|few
CASSEPSLPGNEQFF
TGTGCCAGCAGTGAACCGTCTCTACCGGGGAATGAGCAGTTCTTC
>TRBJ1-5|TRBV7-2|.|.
CASSHPQGISNQPQHF
TGTGCCAGCAGCCATCCACAGGGTATAAGCAATCAGCCCCAGCATTTT
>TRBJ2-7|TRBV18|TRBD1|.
CASSPLNRGSYEQYF
TGTGCCAGCTCACCGCTCAACAGGGGTTCCTACGAGCAGTACTTC
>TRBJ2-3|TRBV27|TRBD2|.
CASSLGSAGGISDTQYF
TGTGCCAGCAGTTTAGGTTCGGCGGGAGGGATTTCAGATACGCAGTATTTT
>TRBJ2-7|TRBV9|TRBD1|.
CASSVSSRTGTPYEQYF
TGTGCCAGCAGCGTATCAAGTCGGACAGGGACTCCCTACGAGCAGTACTTC
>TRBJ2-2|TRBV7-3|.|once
CASSLTRSGELFF
TGTGCCAGCAGCTTAACGAGGAGTGGGGAGCTGTTTTTT
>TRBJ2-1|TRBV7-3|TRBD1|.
CASSSGQGATEQFF
TGTGCCAGCAGCTCGGGACAGGGGGCAACTGAGCAGTTCTTC
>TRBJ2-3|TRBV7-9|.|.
CAGDWGGTDTQYF
TGTGCCGGAGACTGGGGGGGCACAGATACGCAGTATTTT
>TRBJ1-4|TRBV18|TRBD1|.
CASSQQGATNEKLFF
TGTGCCAGCTCACAACAGGGGGCAACTAATGAAAAACTGTTTTTT
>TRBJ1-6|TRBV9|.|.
CASSLWTVNSPLHF
TGTGCCAGCAGCCTATGGACAGTTAATTCACCCCTCCACTTT
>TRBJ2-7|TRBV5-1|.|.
CASSRDLTFEQYF
TGCGCCAGCAGTCGGGATCTGACGTTTGAGCAGTACTTC
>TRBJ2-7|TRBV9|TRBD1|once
CASSVTSGTGSGDEQYF
TGTGCCAGCAGCGTAACGTCCGGGACAGGGTCAGGCGACGAGCAGTACTTC
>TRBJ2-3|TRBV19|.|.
CASSSRVDTQYF
TGTGCCAGTAGTAGTCGCGTTGATACGCAGTATTTT
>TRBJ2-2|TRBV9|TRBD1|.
CASSSQTGPTGELFF
TGTGCCAGCAGCTCCCAGACAGGGCCCACCGGGGAGCTGTTTTTT
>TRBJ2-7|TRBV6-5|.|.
CASSYSRDRRYEQYF
TGTGCCAGCAGTTACTCGCGGGACAGAAGGTACGAGCAGTACTTC
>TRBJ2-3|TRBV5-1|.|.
CASSTGVVTDTQYF
TGCGCCAGCAGCACGGGGGTCGTAACAGATACGCAGTATTTT